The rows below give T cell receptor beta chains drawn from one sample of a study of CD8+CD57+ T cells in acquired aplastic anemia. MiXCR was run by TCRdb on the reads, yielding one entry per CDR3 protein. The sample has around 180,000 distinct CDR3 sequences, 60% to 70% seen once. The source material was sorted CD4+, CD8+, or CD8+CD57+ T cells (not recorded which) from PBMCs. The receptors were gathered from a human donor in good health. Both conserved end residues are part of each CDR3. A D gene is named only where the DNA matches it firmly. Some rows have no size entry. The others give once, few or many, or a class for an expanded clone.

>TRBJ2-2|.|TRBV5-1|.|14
CASSFFINTGELFF
TGCGCCAGCAGCTTCTTTATCAACACCGGGGAGCTGTTTTTT
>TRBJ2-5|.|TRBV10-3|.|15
CAISKDTAAPETQYF
TGTGCCATCAGTAAGGACACGGCGGCCCCGGAGACCCAGTACTTC
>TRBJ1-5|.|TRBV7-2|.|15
CASSLAWGRSQPQHF
TGTGCCAGCAGCTTAGCTTGGGGCAGGAGTCAGCCCCAGCATTTT
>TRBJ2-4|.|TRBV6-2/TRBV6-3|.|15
CASSYVARRGNIQYF
TGTGCCAGCAGTTACGTGGCGCGAAGGGGGAACATTCAGTACTTC
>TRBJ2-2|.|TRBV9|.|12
CASDENTGELFF
TGTGCCAGCGACGAGAACACCGGGGAGCTGTTTTTT
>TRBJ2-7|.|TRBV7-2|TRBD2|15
CASSQTSGRTYEQYF
TGTGCCAGCAGCCAGACTAGCGGGAGGACCTACGAGCAGTACTTC
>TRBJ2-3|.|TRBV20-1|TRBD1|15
CSAVRDSSSTDTQYF
TGCAGTGCTGTTCGGGACAGTTCTAGCACAGATACGCAGTATTTT
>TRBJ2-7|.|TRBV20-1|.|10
CSAKHSEQYF
TGCAGTGCCAAGCATAGCGAGCAGTACTTC
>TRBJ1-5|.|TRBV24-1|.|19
CATSDSWGLAGGEQETQHF
TGTGCCACCAGTGATTCATGGGGACTAGCGGGGGGGGAACAAGAGACCCAGCATTTT
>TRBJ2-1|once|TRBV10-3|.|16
CASSLLGGDSYSEQFF
TGTGCCAGCAGTTTATTGGGCGGGGACTCCTACAGTGAGCAGTTCTTC
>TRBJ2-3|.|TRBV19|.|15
CASSIVPLGPDTQYF
TGTGCCAGTAGTATCGTTCCTTTGGGTCCAGATACGCAGTATTTT
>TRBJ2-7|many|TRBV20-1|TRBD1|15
CSARLLQGGDYEQYF
TGCAGTGCTCGCCTTTTACAGGGGGGTGACTACGAGCAGTACTTC
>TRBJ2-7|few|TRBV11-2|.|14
CASSFAAGTYEQYF
TGTGCCAGCAGCTTTGCTGCGGGGACATACGAGCAGTACTTC
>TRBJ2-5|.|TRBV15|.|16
CATSSSRTILWETQYF
TGTGCCACCAGCAGCTCCAGGACCATCCTGTGGGAGACCCAGTACTTC
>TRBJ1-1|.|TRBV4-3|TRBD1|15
CASSQEGTGNTEAFF
TGCGCCAGCAGCCAAGAAGGGACAGGGAACACTGAAGCTTTCTTT
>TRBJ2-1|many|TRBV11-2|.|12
CASSFIAYEQFF
TGTGCCAGCAGCTTTATAGCCTATGAGCAGTTCTTC
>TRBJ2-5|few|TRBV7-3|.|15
CASSLIVGLGETQYF
TGTGCCAGCAGCTTGATTGTTGGGCTCGGGGAGACCCAGTACTTC
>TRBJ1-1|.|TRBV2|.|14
CASKISGFGTEAFF
TGTGCCAGCAAAATTTCGGGGTTTGGTACTGAAGCTTTCTTT
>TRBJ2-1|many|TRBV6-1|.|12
CASSVSGNEQFF
TGTGCCAGCAGTGTTTCGGGAAATGAGCAGTTCTTC
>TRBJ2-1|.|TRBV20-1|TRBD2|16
CSARVASGGTYNEQFF
TGCAGTGCTAGAGTGGCTAGCGGGGGGACCTACAATGAGCAGTTCTTC
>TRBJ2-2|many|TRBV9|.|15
CASSVMTGATGELFF
TGTGCCAGCAGCGTAATGACGGGGGCGACCGGGGAGCTGTTTTTT
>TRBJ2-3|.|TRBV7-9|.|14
CASSLSREADTQYF
TGTGCCAGCAGCTTAAGCAGGGAGGCAGATACGCAGTATTTT
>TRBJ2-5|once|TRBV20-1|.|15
CSARDGRANQETQYF
TGCAGTGCTAGAGATGGGCGGGCGAACCAAGAGACCCAGTACTTC
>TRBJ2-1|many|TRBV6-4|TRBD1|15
CASSATGELYNEQFF
TGTGCCAGCAGTGCAACAGGGGAGCTCTACAATGAGCAGTTCTTC
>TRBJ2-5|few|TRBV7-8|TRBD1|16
CASSSVGQGPKETQYF
TGTGCCAGCAGCTCGGTAGGACAGGGGCCTAAAGAGACCCAGTACTTC
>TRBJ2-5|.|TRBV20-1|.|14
CSARAGGHGETQYF
TGCAGTGCTAGAGCGGGGGGCCATGGGGAGACCCAGTACTTC
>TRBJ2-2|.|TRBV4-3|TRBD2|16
CASSQDQAGETGELFF
TGCGCCAGCAGCCAAGATCAAGCGGGGGAAACCGGGGAGCTGTTTTTT
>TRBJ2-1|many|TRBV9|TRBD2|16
CASSPQKSGSHHEQFF
TGTGCCAGCAGCCCCCAGAAGAGCGGGAGTCACCATGAGCAGTTCTTC
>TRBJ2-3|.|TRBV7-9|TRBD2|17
CASSPGTSGRVEETQYF
TGTGCCAGCAGCCCCGGGACTAGCGGGAGGGTAGAGGAGACGCAGTATTTT
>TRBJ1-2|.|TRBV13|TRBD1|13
CASIPDRVDGYTF
TGTGCCAGTATTCCGGACAGGGTGGATGGCTACACCTTC
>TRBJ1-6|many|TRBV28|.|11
CASNRNSPLHF
TGTGCCAGCAATCGGAATTCACCCCTCCACTTT
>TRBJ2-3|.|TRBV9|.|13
CASSHPPDGTQYF
TGTGCCAGCAGCCATCCGCCCGATGGCACGCAGTATTTT
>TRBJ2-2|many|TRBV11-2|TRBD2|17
CASSKGLAGAFVGELFF
TGTGCCAGCAGCAAGGGACTAGCGGGAGCGTTTGTCGGGGAGCTGTTTTTT
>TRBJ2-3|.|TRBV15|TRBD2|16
CATSRLSGISTDTQYF
TGTGCCACCAGCAGACTTAGCGGGATAAGCACAGATACGCAGTATTTT
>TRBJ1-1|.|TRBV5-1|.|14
CASGVTLSDTEAFF
TGCGCCAGCGGGGTTACACTCAGCGACACTGAAGCTTTCTTT
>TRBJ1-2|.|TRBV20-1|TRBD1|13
CSAETGGGYGYTF
TGCAGTGCTGAGACAGGGGGGGGCTATGGCTACACCTTC
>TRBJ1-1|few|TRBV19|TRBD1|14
CASIREQGSTEAFF
TGTGCCAGTATTAGGGAACAGGGGTCCACTGAAGCTTTCTTT
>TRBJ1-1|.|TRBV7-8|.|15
CASSSQGVINTEAFF
TGTGCCAGCAGCTCGCAAGGCGTCATCAACACTGAAGCTTTCTTT
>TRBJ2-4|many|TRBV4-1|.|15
CASSLWWDGKNIQYF
TGCGCCAGCAGCCTATGGTGGGATGGCAAAAACATTCAGTACTTC
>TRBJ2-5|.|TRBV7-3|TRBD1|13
CASSRTGAETQYF
TGTGCCAGCAGCCGGACAGGGGCAGAGACCCAGTACTTC
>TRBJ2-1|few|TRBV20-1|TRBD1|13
CSAPRQGNNEQFF
TGCAGTGCTCCTAGACAGGGAAACAATGAGCAGTTCTTC
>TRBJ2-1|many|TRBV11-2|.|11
CASNLNNEQFF
TGTGCCAGCAACCTCAACAATGAGCAGTTCTTC
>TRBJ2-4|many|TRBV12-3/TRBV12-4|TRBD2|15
CASSFRAGSENIQYF
TGTGCCAGCAGTTTCCGAGCGGGGAGTGAGAACATTCAGTACTTC
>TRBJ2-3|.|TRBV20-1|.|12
CSAPLATDTQYF
TGCAGTGCTCCTTTAGCGACAGATACGCAGTATTTT
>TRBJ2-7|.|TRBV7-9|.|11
CASTPIYEQYF
TGTGCCAGCACCCCTATTTACGAGCAGTACTTC
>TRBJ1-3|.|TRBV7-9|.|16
CASSRGTVFSGNTIYF
TGTGCCAGCAGCCGCGGGACCGTGTTCTCTGGAAACACCATATATTTT
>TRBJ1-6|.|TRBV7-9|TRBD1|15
CASSSQTGGNSPLHF
TGTGCCAGCAGCTCCCAGACAGGGGGGAATTCACCCCTCCACTTT
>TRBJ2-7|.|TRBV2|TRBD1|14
CASLGTGTTHEQYF
TGTGCCAGCCTTGGGACAGGGACCACCCACGAGCAGTACTTC
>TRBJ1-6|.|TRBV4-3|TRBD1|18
CASSQAHSQGAKNSPLHF
TGCGCCAGCAGCCAAGCCCATTCACAGGGGGCCAAGAATTCACCCCTCCACTTT
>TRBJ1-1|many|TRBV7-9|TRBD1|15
CASSSGTGMGTEAFF
TGTGCCAGCAGCTCCGGGACAGGGATGGGGACTGAAGCTTTCTTT
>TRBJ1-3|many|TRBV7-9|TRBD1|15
CASSSGDSRGNTIYF
TGTGCCAGCAGCTCAGGGGACAGCCGAGGAAACACCATATATTTT